This TCR beta chain was sequenced during a study of blood T cell repertoires in COVID-19 (dated by TCRdb to the early 2020s). Describing the broader study: Samples from collaborators originated in the United States, Italy and Spain and spanned both the acute and convalescent phases of COVID-19. Subjects who had been exposed to COVID-19, were actively infected with it, or had recovered from it provided the deeply sampled blood TCRbeta repertoires that made up the dataset. A freely available public database, intended as a resource for researchers studying the immune response to SARS-CoV-2, is where the repertoires were released. The samples were drawn from two sources: the first 160 participants of the ongoing ImmuneRACE study, and 1,254 subjects contributed by 6 global collaborators. The sample metadata nearly always contained a de-identified subject ID, COVID-19 status, age in years and sex. The prospective study material was composed of cDNA or gDNA derived from T cells, B-cell-depleted T cells, or PBMCs. Where available, HLA class I and class II types were taken from metadata supplied by the sample provider and were not determined by assay-based typing. Overall results and qualifications from the work: How much clinical and demographic metadata was included differed by source and by participant, and the metadata was provided uncurated.

Details on this clone: The clone's antigen remains unknown. Qualities for individual bases were not recorded, and no much larger clone is one base off.

According to the germline V gene (reference sequence), CDR1 reads SGHKS and CDR2 reads YYEKEE. V and J are truncated by 1 base and 4 bases respectively, leaving an intervening sequence of 9 bases. The CDR3 covers 14 residues, taking in both the cysteine and the phenylalanine. The sequence is cut down to CDR3 DNA, 42 bases in frame from base 1. TCRbeta CDR3 regions were amplified from genomic DNA by means of the immunoSEQ Assay, a bias-controlled multiplex PCR. Per the original workflow: The number of nucleated cells in each sample was estimated from the amplification of reference gene primers within the assay. To quantify the absolute abundance of each unique TCRbeta CDR3 rearrangement, sequence reads were collapsed and filtered. For each sample, productive Simpson clonality was calculated by taking the square root of Simpson's diversity index across productive rearrangements. Not all clones reach the TCRdb copy of this immuneACCESS table, which keeps in-frame sequences only. Checked studies attribute under half of the gap to unresolved V genes and leave the rest unexplained. V and J calls and clone size come straight from that table; D and trimming were deduced from the DNA. The sample yields 150,000 to 200,000 clones; about nine tenths were counted once. The top ten hold about 2% of the sample.

Each collaborating institution followed its own protocols to collect whole blood in K2EDTA tubes. Collaborator samples were shipped for TCRbeta analysis as frozen whole blood, isolated PBMCs, or DNA extracted from either sample type. The clonotype originates from a young man with acute or convalescent COVID-19. Source material: peripheral blood. Recombination connected TRBV5-5 to TRBJ1-5, with no confident D gene call. The DNA sequence is given as TGTGCCAGCAGCTTGTGGCCCGATAATCAGCCCCAGCATTTT. Its protein reads: CASSLWPDNQPQHF.